This TCR beta chain originates from a study of blood T cell repertoires in COVID-19. The CDR3 sequence is 13 residues long. V dropped 3 bases and J dropped 11 bases, with 13 bases sitting between them. Germline values: CDR1 MNHNS, CDR2 SASEGT. Sequencing was performed with immunoSEQ multiplex PCR; in TCRdb, only in-frame clones are kept and a portion is missing. The sample shows 200,000 to 250,000 clones, around 84% of them seen only once. This sequence was found in a woman aged 55-70 years who had recovered from COVID-19. J is TRBJ1-4 and V is TRBV6-1; possibly TRBD1 for D (6 bases). Sample: peripheral blood. The CDR3 coding sequence is TGTGCCAGCAGTGAGGACAGCCTTGGGAAACTGTTTTTT. This encodes CASSEDSLGKLFF.